Presented here are 6 T cell receptor beta chains from one specimen sequenced in a study of CD8 T cells in Susac syndrome. RNA totalling about 0.5 to 1 ug underwent reverse transcription with random hexamers. Using its own MiXCR run on the immunoSEQ multiplex PCR reads, TCRdb lists one record per CDR3 protein. The data show roughly 130,000 distinct CDR3 sequences, 85% to 95% seen once. The sequencing input was CD8+ T cells from PBMCs. Receptor source: a human donor with Susac syndrome.

This chain joins TRBV11-2 and TRBJ2-7; D might be TRBD1 (6 bases). Germline lookup yields CDR1 SGHAT and CDR2 FQNNGV. The CDR3 consists of 16 residues. Trimming pared 0 bases from V and 1 base from J, leaving 13 bases between. The DNA for the CDR3 is TGTGCCAGCAGCTTAGATCCACAGGGATCATCCTACGAGCAGTACTTC. This codes for CASSLDPQGSSYEQYF.

The rearrangement uses TRBV27 and TRBJ2-7; 7 nucleotides agree with TRBD2. Germline lookup yields CDR1 MNHEY and CDR2 SMNVEV (reference sequence). There are 14 residues in the CDR3. J was trimmed by 3 bases and V by 6 bases; bases with no gene match: 8. The CDR3 loop is CASRFGGGIYEQYF. Here the CDR3 DNA reads TGTGCCAGCAGATTCGGCGGGGGAATCTACGAGCAGTACTTC.

This clonotype was detected a few times. The chain is built from TRBV3-1 and TRBJ2-4; perhaps TRBD1 as D (6 bases). The CDR3 contains 13 residues. Deletions cut 1 base from V and 7 bases from J, with 8 bases between. Germline V gene lookup returns CDR1 LGHDT and CDR2 YNNKEL (reference sequence). The CDR3 coding sequence is TGTGCCAGCAGCCAAGGGCAGGGGAACATTCAGTACTTC. It codes for CASSQGQGNIQYF.

The genes are TRBV4-3 and TRBJ2-3, with D tentatively TRBD2 (5 bases). This CDR3 region has 15 residues. V was pared by 1 base and J by 0 bases, with 8 bases between. Germline V gene lookup returns CDR1 LGHNA and CDR2 YSLEER. The CDR3 DNA follows: TGCGCCAGCAGCCAAGCACGGGGAAGCACAGATACGCAGTATTTT. Protein: CASSQARGSTDTQYF.

The chain is built from TRBV9 and TRBJ2-3, with 10 nucleotides matching TRBD2. The ends lost 4 bases at V and 2 bases at J; junction bases unmatched: 4. CDR3 size: 15 residues. CDR1 is SGDLS, CDR2 YYNGEE, per germline. CDR3 loop: CASSLAGVYTDTQYF. The DNA for the CDR3 is TGTGCCAGCAGCCTAGCGGGGGTGTACACAGATACGCAGTATTTT.

The genes are TRBV7-9 and TRBJ1-1, with a possible D match to TRBD1 (5 bases). Trimming pared 5 bases from V and 4 bases from J, leaving 14 bases between. This CDR3 is 14 amino acids long. The germline V gene has CDR1 SEHNR and CDR2 FQNEAQ (reference sequence). In DNA, the CDR3 is TGTGCCAGCAGCCTAGAGACCGGGGCCACTGAAGCTTTCTTT. Translation gives CASSLETGATEAFF.